The 29 T cell receptor beta chains below come from one sample, sequenced in a study of cytomegalovirus exposure and HLA in healthy donors. PCR employed 60 Vbeta and 13 Jbeta primers. Assay: immunoSEQ multiplex PCR; the TCRdb copy retains only in-frame clones and omits some. The table lists approximately 160,000 clones, 77% of them singletons. Sequences were obtained from PBMCs. These receptors all stem from a woman between 25 and 40 years old in good health and CMV-seropositive.

This chain joins TRBV10-2 and TRBJ2-1; possibly TRBD1 for D (6 bases). V was clipped by 10 bases and J by 0 bases, with 13 bases between them. This CDR3 has 14 residues. Germline-derived CDR1 and CDR2 are WSHSY and SAAADI. CDR3 in amino acids: CATRQVSSYNEQFF. As DNA, the CDR3 is TGCGCCACCAGACAGGTCTCCTCCTACAATGAGCAGTTCTTC.

The rearrangement links TRBV2 to TRBJ2-2; D possibly corresponds to TRBD1 (5 bases). Germline V gene data show CDR1 as SNHLY and CDR2 as FYNNEI. This CDR3 comprises 16 residues. Deletions cut 2 bases from V and 1 base from J, with 11 bases between. Here the CDR3 reads CASSEPSDRNTGELFF. CDR3 nucleotide sequence: TGTGCCAGCAGTGAACCATCTGACAGGAACACCGGGGAGCTGTTTTTT.

The gene calls are TRBV9 and TRBJ2-1; D remains ambiguous. CDR1 and CDR2 from the germline V gene are SGDLS and YYNGEE. V lost 3 bases and J lost 3, with 4 bases in between. CDR3 length equals 12 residues. CDR3 bases: TGTGCCAGCAGCGCGGTCTACAATGAGCAGTTCTTC. It specifies CASSAVYNEQFF.

This clone has only a few counts. V usage is TRBV28 and J usage is TRBJ2-6, with D perhaps TRBD2 (5 bases). CDR3 size: 15 residues. With 6 bases removed from V and 2 bases from J, the gap between germline ends came to 11 bases. Germline assignment: CDR1 MDHEN and CDR2 SYDVKM. The CDR3 sequence is CASSPGRAGANVLTF. The CDR3 nucleotides read TGTGCCAGCAGCCCCGGGCGGGCTGGGGCCAACGTCCTGACTTTC. Full variable domain (outside the CDR3, taken from reference TRBV28 and TRBJ2-6): DVKVTQSSRYLVKRTGEKVFLECVQDMDHENMFWYRQDPGLGLRLIYFSYDVKMKEKGDIPEGYSVSREKKERFSLILESASTNQTSMYLCASSPGRAGANVLTFGAGSRLTVL.

V is TRBV5-1 and J is TRBJ1-6, with D maybe TRBD1 (6 bases). CDR1 and CDR2 from the germline V gene are SGHRS and YFSETQ. V gave up 2 bases and J gave up 8 bases, with 14 bases separating them. The CDR3 extends over 15 amino acids. The CDR3 sequence is CASSLQGGIDSPLHF. DNA for the CDR3: TGCGCCAGCAGCTTACAGGGAGGGATAGATTCACCCCTCCACTTT.

The V call is TRBV2, the J call TRBJ2-7; D perhaps matches TRBD2 (5 bases). Per the germline V gene, CDR1 is SNHLY and CDR2 is FYNNEI. The CDR3 consists of 13 residues. Trimming shortened V by 8 bases and J by 6 bases, and 17 bases separated the two germline ends. CDR3 loop: CASGGSIIAEQYF. DNA for the CDR3: TGTGCCAGCGGCGGGTCCATCATTGCCGAGCAGTACTTC. The variable domain in full, completed from reference TRBV2 and TRBJ2-7, reads EPEVTQTPSHQVTQMGQEVILRCVPISNHLYFYWYRQILGQKVEFLVSFYNNEISEKSEIFDDQFSVERPDGSNFTLKIRSTKLEDSAMYFCASGGSIIAEQYFGPGTRLTVT.

V gene TRBV5-1 combines with J gene TRBJ1-4; TRBD1 matches 11 bases. The CDR3 spans 17 residues. V was clipped by 4 bases and J by 0 bases; unmatched bases: 5. Germline CDR1 is SGHRS and CDR2 is YFSETQ. This chain's CDR3 is CASSPGTGGATNEKLFF. The CDR3 coding sequence is TGCGCCAGCAGCCCCGGGACAGGGGGTGCAACTAATGAAAAACTGTTTTTT.

The CDR3 region is CASSDIGADPDTQYF. The CDR3 DNA follows: TGTGCCAGCAGTGATATAGGGGCCGACCCAGATACGCAGTATTTT. The chain employs TRBV2 and TRBJ2-3, with D possibly matching TRBD1 (5 bases). There are 15 residues in the CDR3. CDR1 is SNHLY, CDR2 FYNNEI, per germline. Trimming removed 3 bases at V and 4 bases at J, with 14 bases between.

This sequence joins TRBV2 and TRBJ1-2; possible D gene TRBD1, 6 bases. CDR3 length equals 15 residues. Germline CDR1 SNHLY, CDR2 FYNNEI. Trimming took off 0 bases at V and 8 bases at J, with 16 bases between the two ends. CDR3 in DNA: TGTGCCAGCAGTGAAGCGCTCGGGGGGGCCGGCGGCTACACCTTC. It yields the protein CASSEALGGAGGYTF.

This clone appeared once. J is TRBJ2-1 and V is TRBV4-1, with a possible D match to TRBD1 (6 bases). V was pared by 0 bases and J by 5 bases, with 17 bases between. This CDR3 has 17 amino acids. Germline loops: CDR1 MGHRA, CDR2 YSYEKL. CDR3: CASSQDWGPGLNNEQFF. The CDR3 nucleotides read TGCGCCAGCAGCCAAGACTGGGGGCCCGGACTGAACAATGAGCAGTTCTTC.

The V call is TRBV4-1, the J call TRBJ2-3; 10 bases align to TRBD2. Germline CDR1 is MGHRA and CDR2 is YSYEKL. Trimming removed 0 bases from V and 4 bases from J; junction bases left unmatched: 7. This CDR3 region has 17 residues. CDR3 loop: CASSQDRAGGPADTQYF. For the CDR3, the DNA is TGCGCCAGCAGCCAAGACCGAGCGGGAGGGCCGGCAGATACGCAGTATTTT.

The V and J genes are TRBV4-1 and TRBJ1-3, with 10 nucleotides matching TRBD1. The J segment lost 8 bases and the V segment lost 3 bases, leaving 7 bases of the junction unmatched. Germline values: CDR1 MGHRA, CDR2 YSYEKL. CDR3 length equals 15 residues. The CDR3, as DNA: TGCGCCAGCAGCCAGTATTCAGGACAGGGGGACACCATATATTTT. The encoded protein is CASSQYSGQGDTIYF.

The chain joins TRBV2 to TRBJ2-3; D gene unclear. V gave up 4 bases and J gave up 0 bases, with 20 bases separating them. CDR3 length: 18 residues. In germline, CDR1 is SNHLY, CDR2 FYNNEI. The CDR3: CASSVDIPSRTSTDTQYF. As DNA, the CDR3 is TGTGCCAGCAGTGTAGACATTCCAAGCCGAACTAGCACAGATACGCAGTATTTT.

The gene calls are TRBV6-4 and TRBJ2-2, with D possibly matching TRBD1 (5 bases). Trimming left V 6 bases short and J 3 bases short, with 17 bases between. The CDR3 spans 16 residues. Germline assignment: CDR1 MRHNA and CDR2 SNTAGT. CDR3 protein: CASSRQGITDTGELFF. The DNA for the CDR3 is TGTGCCAGCAGCCGTCAGGGCATAACGGACACCGGGGAGCTGTTTTTT.

There are a few counts of this clone. The gene calls are TRBV10-1 and TRBJ2-1, with 9 bases lining up with TRBD2. This CDR3 spans 14 amino acids. Germline V gives CDR1 WNHNN, CDR2 SYGVQD (reference sequence). V shed 3 bases and J 9 bases; nucleotides not matched to a gene: 6. The CDR3 DNA sequence: TGCGCCAGCAGTGACCTAGCGGGATTTGGTGAGCAGTTCTTC. It translates to CASSDLAGFGEQFF.

The chain recombines TRBV28 with TRBJ2-7; a possible D gene is TRBD2 (5 bases). The CDR3 consists of 14 residues. Germline V gene lookup returns CDR1 MDHEN and CDR2 SYDVKM. V was trimmed by 7 bases and J by 2 bases, leaving 15 bases between them. This CDR3 reads CASTHSVSTYEQYF. CDR3 coding DNA: TGTGCCAGCACCCATAGCGTATCTACCTACGAGCAGTACTTC.

The chain joins TRBV11-3 to TRBJ2-1; D unclear. CDR1 is SGHNT, CDR2 YENEEA, per germline. The CDR3 is made up of 17 amino acids. Trimming removed 5 bases at V and 0 bases at J, with 17 bases between. CDR3 sequence reads: CASSLPPAASSYNEQFF. In nucleotides, the CDR3 is TGTGCCAGCAGCCTCCCGCCGGCAGCGAGCTCCTACAATGAGCAGTTCTTC.

The chain links TRBV6-6 to TRBJ2-7, with a possible D match to TRBD2 (5 bases). CDR1 is MNHNY, CDR2 SVGAGI, per germline (reference sequence). This CDR3 comprises 15 residues. The V gene lost 2 bases and the J gene lost 2 bases, with 13 bases spanning the gap. CDR3 DNA sequence: TGTGCCAGCAGTTACAGTTTACTAGTAACCTACGAGCAGTACTTC. Protein sequence: CASSYSLLVTYEQYF.

The table lists this clone with a few counts. This sequence joins TRBV30 and TRBJ1-3; D remains ambiguous. The CDR3 runs to 14 residues. CDR1 and CDR2 (germline): GTSNPN, SVGIG (reference sequence). V was shortened by 5 bases and J by 0 bases, with 11 bases between the two germline ends. The CDR3 nucleotides read TGTGCCTGGGGCCACCTTGGCTCTGGAAACACCATATATTTT. Its translation: CAWGHLGSGNTIYF.

This sequence joins TRBV5-1 and TRBJ2-7, with TRBD1 identical over 9 bases. Per germline, CDR1 SGHRS and CDR2 YFSETQ. This CDR3 spans 13 amino acids. The V and J ends lost 5 bases and 8 bases, in that order; junction bases with no gene match: 8. CDR3 nucleotide sequence: TGCGCCAGCAGTTCTAGGACAGGGGTTCAGCAGTACTTC. It specifies CASSSRTGVQQYF.

The chain combines TRBV2 with TRBJ2-3; the match to TRBD2 covers 9 bases. With V trimmed by 5 bases and J by 2 bases, 2 bases remained unmatched. CDR1 and CDR2 from the germline V gene are SNHLY and FYNNEI. This CDR3 has 14 residues. CDR3 coding DNA: TGTGCCAGCAGTCTAGCGGGGCCCACAGATACGCAGTATTTT. Protein: CASSLAGPTDTQYF. The full variable domain, rest sourced from reference TRBV2 and TRBJ2-3, is EPEVTQTPSHQVTQMGQEVILRCVPISNHLYFYWYRQILGQKVEFLVSFYNNEISEKSEIFDDQFSVERPDGSNFTLKIRSTKLEDSAMYFCASSLAGPTDTQYFGPGTRLTVL.

The chain couples TRBV15 to TRBJ1-2; maybe TRBD1 (5 bases). Deletions cut 5 bases from V and 8 bases from J, with 15 bases between. Germline CDR1 reads LNHNV; CDR2 reads YYDKDF (reference sequence). CDR3 length: 13 amino acids. The CDR3 DNA reads as TGTGCCACCAGCCCCGAGAGGGACTGGGGCTACACCTTC. Its translation: CATSPERDWGYTF.

V is TRBV2 and J is TRBJ2-5; 12 positions agree with TRBD2. V lost 3 bases and J lost 5; bases outside the gene matches: 10. Germline loops: CDR1 SNHLY, CDR2 FYNNEI. The CDR3 sequence is 17 residues long. The CDR3 spells CASSDGLAGGRGETQYF. CDR3 nucleotide sequence: TGTGCCAGCAGTGACGGGCTAGCGGGAGGGCGGGGGGAGACCCAGTACTTC.

The chain has TRBV11-3 and TRBJ1-2; 7 bases line up with TRBD1. CDR3 length equals 15 residues. CDR1 and CDR2 (germline): SGHNT, YENEEA. The trim removed 0 bases at V and 6 bases at J, leaving 7 bases unmatched. CDR3 sequence (DNA): TGTGCCAGCAGCTTAGATCCGACAGGGTACGATGGCTACACCTTC. The encoded protein is CASSLDPTGYDGYTF.

The chain joins TRBV4-1 to TRBJ2-3; 12 bases line up with TRBD2. The CDR3 totals 16 residues. CDR1 and CDR2 from the germline V gene are MGHRA and YSYEKL. V dropped 5 bases and J dropped 2; count of bases not matched to a gene: 5. Written as DNA, the CDR3 is TGCGCCAGCAGCGCGGGACTAGCGGGCTACACAGATACGCAGTATTTT. Amino acid sequence: CASSAGLAGYTDTQYF.

The chain is built from TRBV19 and TRBJ2-3; TRBD2 matches 8 bases. The CDR3 has 15 residues. Trimming cost V 4 bases and J 0 bases; bases outside gene matches: 3. Germline CDR1 reads LNHDA; CDR2 reads SQIVND (reference sequence). In DNA form, the CDR3 reads TGTGCCAGTAGTACATCTAGCGGGAGCACAGATACGCAGTATTTT. Its translation: CASSTSSGSTDTQYF.

This chain uses TRBV6-5 with TRBJ2-7, with 9 nucleotides matching TRBD1. V shed 4 bases, J shed 9 bases, and the junction held 10 bases outside the gene matches. The CDR3 runs 14 residues. Germline values: CDR1 MNHEY, CDR2 SVGAGI. The CDR3 sequence: CASSWGTGSSSQYF. CDR3 nucleotides: TGTGCCAGCAGTTGGGGGACAGGGAGTTCCTCGCAGTACTTC.

This clone appeared a few times. The V call is TRBV4-1, the J call TRBJ2-7; TRBD1 is a possible D gene (6 bases). V was pared by 1 base and J by 7 bases, with 17 bases between. The CDR3 consists of 15 residues. Germline CDR1 reads MGHRA; CDR2 reads YSYEKL. CDR3 protein: CASSQVSPGAGEQYF. The CDR3 nucleotides are TGCGCCAGCAGCCAAGTATCTCCAGGGGCCGGGGAGCAGTACTTC.

V is TRBV7-8 and J is TRBJ2-7; 9 bases are shared with TRBD1. In germline, CDR1 is SGHVS, CDR2 FQNEAQ. The CDR3 is made up of 17 amino acids. V was pared by 9 bases and J by 0 bases, with 15 bases of the junction left unmatched. CDR3 DNA sequence: TGTGCCAGTCTGAGGGGACAGGGAAGCCTCAGCTCCTACGAGCAGTACTTC. This codes for CASLRGQGSLSSYEQYF.